This record looks at one T cell receptor beta chain sequence and its context. Its antigen is unknown. No base-level quality is on record; no much larger clone is a single base apart. These data originate in a study of T cell responses to AZD1222 COVID-19 vaccine (dated by TCRdb to the early 2020s). Broadly, across the study: TCR sequencing was performed for 233 trial participants, of whom approximately 200 were given two doses of AZD1222 and 26 were given two doses of MenACWY control vaccine. Trial participants were enrolled by age into 18-55, 56-69 and 70-plus year subgroups, with about 150, 28 and 57 TCR-sequenced participants respectively. Summary of the overall study and its limitations: Participants were mostly white British and included more females than males, and it was suggested by the authors that clonal diversity may have been underestimated. Because no day 14 peak-response samples were available, the repertoires could be characterized only after the peak T cell response. Conclusions about previously exposed vaccinees are limited because only a handful of AZD1222 recipients were SARS-CoV-2 seropositive at baseline. After two AZD1222 doses, both the breadth and the depth of spike-specific TCRs were significantly higher than at day 0 and than in MenACWY recipients. In the small 56-69-year group, the increase in depth fell short of significance, most likely because of low power. Reportedly, almost half of the unique spike-specific TCRs recognized epitopes lying outside the regions that are mutated in the B.1.351 and B.1.1.7 variants. CD4 TCRs associated with the vaccine covered the entire spike protein, and the dominant responses were in regions 160-218 and 743-854.

What this sample's time point label stands for: about 28 days (+/-7) after the second vaccine dose. AZD1222 recipients whose second dose came at about 4 weeks and those whose second dose came at about 12 weeks were combined into one group, since spike-specific TCR depth and breadth did not differ between the two schedules. Samples from vaccinated people were obtained from the UK trials COV001 and COV002, which included a single-blind randomized controlled phase 2/3 trial of AZD1222 (ChAdOx1 nCoV-19) in healthy adults. Trial participant PBMC samples were collected at day 0 and day 28 after the second dose for TCRbeta chain sequencing. Reading the germline V gene (reference sequence) gives CDR1 WNHNN and CDR2 SYGVQD. V trim: 7 bases; J trim: 4 bases; unmatched bases: 7. The CDR3 runs 14 residues from the cysteine to the phenylalanine. The read is trimmed to its CDR3 DNA, 42 bases read in frame from base 1.

The CDR3 regions of human TCRbeta chains were analyzed by immunosequencing. In the authors' own workflow: TCRs in the repertoires were matched against a reference library of SARS-CoV-2-specific TCRs that had been generated with the MIRA antigen-specificity platform. Breadth was defined as the fraction of unique TCRs that were SARS-CoV-2-associated, and depth was defined as the fraction of total T cells that were SARS-CoV-2-associated. Using the MIRA data, each spike-specific TCR was mapped to the spike region that the TCR reacts to and placed in a CD4 or CD8 class. Log10-transformed breadth and depth values were compared by one-way ANOVA with Sidak's multiple comparisons tests. This immuneACCESS table, as held by TCRdb, lists in-frame sequences with V and J called but not all clones. Of the missing ones, under half trace to an unresolved V gene in checked studies; the others have no known cause. The V and J calls and clone size come from that table; D and trimming were worked out from the DNA. The sample table holds 120,000 to 150,000 clones, of which 86% were seen once. Around 5% of the sample goes to the ten largest clones.

The sample here was peripheral blood, taken 28 days after the second AZD1222 dose. The V and J genes are TRBV10-1 and TRBJ2-3; TRBD2 aligns with 8 central bases. The source is an adult who received the AZD1222 COVID-19 vaccine. The DNA sequence is as follows: TGCGCCAGCAACGCGGGAGGTAGGGCAGATACGCAGTATTTT. It specifies CASNAGGRADTQYF.